Given below is one TCR beta chain in context. What antigen it recognizes has not been identified. Per-base quality was not reported, and no clone a single base away is much larger than it. Each collaborating institution followed its own protocols to collect whole blood in K2EDTA tubes. For TCRbeta analysis, collaborators shipped samples in one of three forms: frozen whole blood, isolated PBMCs, or DNA extracted from either of those sample types. The data were obtained in a study of blood T cell repertoires in COVID-19 (dated by TCRdb to the early 2020s). Turning to the overall study: Collaborator samples came from the United States, Italy and Spain and covered acute and convalescent phases of COVID-19. Samples were obtained from the ongoing ImmuneRACE study (first 160 participants) and from 1,254 subjects provided by 6 global collaborators. Where HLA class I and class II types were available, the types were taken from metadata supplied by the sample provider, not from assay-based typing. The prospective study material was composed of cDNA or gDNA derived from T cells, B-cell-depleted T cells, or PBMCs. Subjects who had been exposed to COVID-19, were actively infected with it, or had recovered from it provided the deeply sampled blood TCRbeta repertoires that made up the dataset. The repertoires were made available in a free public database intended to serve as a resource for research on the immune response to SARS-CoV-2. Nearly every sample came with metadata listing a de-identified subject ID, COVID-19 status, age in years and sex.

Per the germline V gene, SGHRS is the CDR1 and YFSETQ is the CDR2. Its CDR3 holds 16 amino acids, cysteine through phenylalanine. CDR3 DNA only is kept here, 48 bases in frame from base 1. Unmatched junction bases come to 7, with V trimmed by 3 bases and J by 2 bases. Summary of the overall study and its limitations: Clinical and demographic metadata were provided uncurated, with the amount varying by source and participant.

TCRbeta CDR3 regions were amplified from genomic DNA using the immunoSEQ Assay, a bias-controlled multiplex PCR. Under the source paper's analysis protocol: Nucleated cell counts per sample were estimated from amplification of reference gene primers within the assay. Sequence reads were collapsed and filtered to measure the absolute abundance of every unique TCRbeta CDR3 rearrangement. For each sample, productive Simpson clonality was calculated as the square root of Simpson's diversity index over productive rearrangements. TCRdb holds this immuneACCESS table with in-frame rearrangements only. Some clones are missing; in checked studies, unresolved V genes explain under half, and the rest has no known cause. V and J calls and clone size are those listed in that table; D and trimming were worked out from the DNA. The sample table shows about 330,000 clones, and about 82% are seen once. The biggest ten clones account for around 1.7% of the sample.

The receptor comes from a woman aged 45 to 65 with acute or convalescent COVID-19. Source material: peripheral blood. The chain was built from TRBV5-1 and TRBJ2-3, and 9 junction bases match TRBD1. DNA sequence: TGCGCCAGCAGCTCAACCGGGACAGGGAACACAGATACGCAGTATTTT. It specifies CASSSTGTGNTDTQYF.